The following is a TCR beta chain sequence with its context. Its antigen is unknown. This sample was taken from a study of cytomegalovirus exposure and HLA in healthy donors. The CDR3 spans 15 residues. Germline CDR1 SGHNT, CDR2 YENEEA. Unmatched junction bases numbered 9, after V lost 6 bases and J lost 5 bases. Study-wide results and caveats: Reports credit the classifier with highly specific, highly sensitive diagnosis of cytomegalovirus status. CMV serostatus was the sole immune exposure data available.

Amplification used 60 Vbeta primers and 13 Jbeta primers. In the original workflow: An analysis performed later counted 70 million to 90 million unique TCR beta chains (roughly 11 million of them shared). The table came from immunoSEQ multiplex PCR; TCRdb's copy has only in-frame clones and leaves some out. D and trimming come from the DNA, and the V and J calls and clone size come from that table. The data show some 160,000 clones, with under 90% seen just once and roughly 2.5% held by the top ten. Donors in the study were healthy people who gave bone marrow. Sequenced: PBMCs. The chain recombines TRBV11-3 with TRBJ1-4; 7 bases match TRBD1. The TCR comes from a boy aged 2 to 10 in good health and CMV-seronegative. CDR3 coding DNA: TGTGCCAGCAGTTCAGGGGGGCGCCTGAATGAAAAACTGTTTTTT. Protein sequence: CASSSGGRLNEKLFF.